A selection of T cell receptor beta chains follows, all from one sample in a study of T cell responses to AZD1222 COVID-19 vaccine. Libraries were prepared by immunoSEQ multiplex PCR; TCRdb keeps only in-frame clonotypes and omits some of them. The data contain more than 80,000 clones, over 75% of them singletons. The material was peripheral blood, obtained 28 days after the second AZD1222 dose. Receptors were obtained from an adult who received the AZD1222 COVID-19 vaccine. The conserved cysteine and the conserved F or W are not part of the CDR3 here.

V	J	CDR3
TRBV6-5	TRBJ2-3	ASRGLTRTDTQY
TRBV3-1/TRBV3-2	TRBJ1-1	ASSRNSANTEAF
TRBV15	TRBJ2-1	ATSNRDTSGGNEQF
TRBV7-3	TRBJ2-7	ASSKGDSDYEQY
TRBV9	TRBJ2-3	ASSVGRPTDTQY
TRBV12-3/TRBV12-4	TRBJ1-1	ASSLMTAFEAF
TRBV5-1	TRBJ2-2	ASSSSPTGGELF
TRBV12-3/TRBV12-4	TRBJ1-2	ASSTQNYGYT
TRBV7-2	TRBJ2-5	ASSLAAVSGETQY
TRBV5-1	TRBJ2-5	ASSLGAQSNQETQY
TRBV30	TRBJ1-1	AWSREIILDRGYTEAF
TRBV2	TRBJ2-1	ASKSDSGNNEQF
TRBV11-2	TRBJ2-1	GSGGRDSNEQF
TRBV18	TRBJ1-2	ASSPGNSDYYGYT
TRBV10-3	TRBJ1-1	AMTTGLGTEAF
TRBV2	TRBJ2-1	ASTAGVAGVFSEQF
TRBV10-3	TRBJ1-2	AISIGQGADYGYT